A single sample is the source of the 5 T cell receptor beta chains below, sequenced in a study of metastatic and nonmetastatic thyroid tumors (dated by TCRdb to 2020 to 2021). Library method: PCR. Sequencing was carried out with an Illumina HiSeq 4000. The public sequencing data were trimmed at Q25 with fastp and processed into clonotypes with MiXCR by TCRdb, which kept only in-frame beta chains. This sample gives over 50,000 clones in total; 30% of them show up just once. About a sixth of the sample is taken by the ten largest. None of the patients had been given any treatment before thyroid surgery. The sequenced sample consisted of blood. The receptors stem from a female donor with papillary thyroid cancer or a benign thyroid nodule (not recorded which). Some clones in this sample may be carry-over from other donors' samples.

In this sample, this clone turned up a few times. The chain couples TRBV7-8 to TRBJ1-1; D is perhaps TRBD1 (5 bases). CDR1 is SGHVS and CDR2 is FQNEAQ in the germline V gene. This CDR3 has 13 amino acids. V dropped 10 bases and J dropped 1 base, with 13 bases sitting between them. CDR3 protein: CATLGDTNTEAFF. CDR3 bases: TGTGCCACTCTGGGGGATACGAACACTGAAGCTTTCTTT.

The chain is built from TRBV4-1 and TRBJ1-5; 8 positions agree with TRBD1. This CDR3 region has 15 residues. From germline, CDR1 is MGHRA and CDR2 YSYEKL. Losses at the gene ends were 4 bases for V and 5 bases for J; bases not matched to a gene: 7. In nucleotides, the CDR3 is TGCGCCAGCAGCCGATATTGGACAGGGTATCAGCCCCAGCATTTT. Its translation is CASSRYWTGYQPQHF.

The chain uses TRBV2 and TRBJ2-3; 10 positions match TRBD2. The CDR3 has 18 amino acids. V was clipped by 6 bases and J by 1 base; unmatched bases: 13. Germline V gives CDR1 SNHLY, CDR2 FYNNEI. The CDR3 sequence is CASSPDPGLAGGTDTQYF. The CDR3 DNA reads as TGTGCCAGCAGCCCCGATCCAGGGCTAGCGGGGGGCACAGATACGCAGTATTTT.

The chain employs TRBV27 and TRBJ2-7; D unresolved. The CDR3 covers 15 residues. Per germline, CDR1 MNHEY and CDR2 SMNVEV (reference sequence). V lost 0 bases to trimming and J lost 0 bases, with 9 bases between them. Written as DNA, the CDR3 is TGTGCCAGCAGTTTATCGGGCCTTAGCTCCTACGAGCAGTACTTC. Its translation: CASSLSGLSSYEQYF.

This clone occurred a few times. This chain connects TRBV6-4 to TRBJ2-5; either TRBD1 or TRBD2 may fit D (6 bases each). This CDR3 contains 15 residues. The V end was cut by 3 bases, the J end by 4 bases, with 15 bases between. The germline V gene encodes CDR1 MRHNA and CDR2 SNTAGT. In DNA, the CDR3 is TGTGCCAGCAGTGAATGGGGGGCGGTGGGAGAGACCCAGTACTTC. It is translated as CASSEWGAVGETQYF.